This T cell receptor beta chain derives from a study of blood T cell repertoires in COVID-19. Study background: Whether acute or convalescent, the COVID-19 samples came from the United States, Italy and Spain. Sources were T cells, B-cell-depleted T cells, or PBMCs; the material itself was cDNA or gDNA.

Germline CDR1 reads WSHSY; CDR2 reads SAAADI. The CDR3 extends over 15 amino acids. About this clone itself: At one boundary the junction diverges from the germline segment, which might be a read error.

As originally analysed: Estimated nucleated cell counts came from reference gene primer amplification. Data came from immunoSEQ multiplex PCR; TCRdb stores just in-frame clones and leaves some out. Clone size and V and J calls were adopted from that table, with D and trimming inferred from the DNA. The data contain nearly 100,000 clones, roughly 84% of them seen just once; the ten biggest clones take up roughly 17%. The origin of this receptor is a woman aged 55 to 70 with acute or convalescent COVID-19. This chain connects TRBV10-2 to TRBJ2-3; 7 nucleotides match TRBD2. The sequencing sample was made of peripheral blood. This chain's CDR3 is CASSESPTSTDTQYF. CDR3 DNA sequence: TGCGCCAGCAGTGAGTCCCCGACTAGCACGGATACGCAGTATTTT.